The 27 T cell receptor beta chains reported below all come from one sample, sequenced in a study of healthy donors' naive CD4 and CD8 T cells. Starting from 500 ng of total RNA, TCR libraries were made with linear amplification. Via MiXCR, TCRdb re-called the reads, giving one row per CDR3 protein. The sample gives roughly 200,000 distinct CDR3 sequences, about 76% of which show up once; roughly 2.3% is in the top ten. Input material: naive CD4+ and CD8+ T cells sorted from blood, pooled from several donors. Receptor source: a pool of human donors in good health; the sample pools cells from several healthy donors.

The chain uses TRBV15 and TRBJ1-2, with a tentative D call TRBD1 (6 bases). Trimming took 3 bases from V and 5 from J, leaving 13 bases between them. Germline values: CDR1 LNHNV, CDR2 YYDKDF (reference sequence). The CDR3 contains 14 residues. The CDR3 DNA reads TGTGCCACCAGCAGGGGGGACAACTCATATGGCTACACCTTC. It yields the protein CATSRGDNSYGYTF.

The CDR3 region has the DNA TGTGCCACCAGCAGAGATCCTGGAGATTACAATGAGCAGTTCTTC. Encoded protein: CATSRDPGDYNEQFF. V is TRBV15 and J is TRBJ2-1; the D is unclear. Trimming left V 0 bases short and J 4 bases short, with 10 bases between. The CDR3 has 15 residues. CDR1 and CDR2 from the germline V gene are LNHNV and YYDKDF (reference sequence).

This chain's CDR3 is CSVDISGSYEQYF. The CDR3 region has the DNA TGCAGCGTTGATATTAGCGGGAGTTACGAGCAGTACTTC. The chain is built from TRBV29-1 and TRBJ2-7, with 9 positions matching TRBD2. This CDR3 comprises 13 residues. Germline-derived CDR1 and CDR2 are SQVTM and ANQGSEA. Trimming at V came to 3 bases and at J to 4 bases, leaving 4 bases not matched to a gene.

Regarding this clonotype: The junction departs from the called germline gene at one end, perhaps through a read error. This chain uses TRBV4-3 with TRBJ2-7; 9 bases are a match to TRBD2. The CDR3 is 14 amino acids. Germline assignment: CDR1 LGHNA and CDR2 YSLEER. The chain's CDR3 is CASRASGVHNEQYF. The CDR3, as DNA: TGTGCCAGCAGGGCTAGCGGGGTTCACAACGAGCAGTACTTC.

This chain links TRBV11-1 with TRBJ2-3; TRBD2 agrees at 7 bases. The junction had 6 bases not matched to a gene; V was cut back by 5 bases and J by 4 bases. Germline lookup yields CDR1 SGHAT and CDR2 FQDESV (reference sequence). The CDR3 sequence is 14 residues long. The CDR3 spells CASSPRLAADTQYF. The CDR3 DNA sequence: TGTGCCAGCAGCCCCCGACTAGCCGCAGATACGCAGTATTTT.

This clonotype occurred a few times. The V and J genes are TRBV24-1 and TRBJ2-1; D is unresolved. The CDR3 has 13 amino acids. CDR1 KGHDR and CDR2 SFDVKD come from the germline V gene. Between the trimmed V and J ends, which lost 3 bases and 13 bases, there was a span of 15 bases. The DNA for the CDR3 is TGTGCCACCAGTGATAGGCCGGGCGGAACCCAGTTCTTC. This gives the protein CATSDRPGGTQFF.

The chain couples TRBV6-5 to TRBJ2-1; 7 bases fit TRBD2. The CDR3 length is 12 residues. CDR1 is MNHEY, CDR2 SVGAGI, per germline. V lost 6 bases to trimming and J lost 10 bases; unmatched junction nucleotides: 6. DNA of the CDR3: TGTGCCAGCAGCGACAGAGCGGGAGAGCAGTTCTTC. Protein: CASSDRAGEQFF.

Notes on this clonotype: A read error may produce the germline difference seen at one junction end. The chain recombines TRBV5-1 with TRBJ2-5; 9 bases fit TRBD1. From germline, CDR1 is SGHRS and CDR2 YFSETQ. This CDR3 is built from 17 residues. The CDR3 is CASSLRDRDLGKETQYF. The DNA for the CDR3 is TGTGCCAGCAGCTTGCGGGACAGGGATTTAGGAAAAGAGACCCAGTATTTC. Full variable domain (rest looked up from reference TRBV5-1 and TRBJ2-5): KAGVTQTPRYLIKTRGQQVTLSCSPISGHRSVSWYQQTPGQGLQFLFEYFSETQRNKGNFPGRFSGRQFSNSRSEMNVSTLELGDSALYLCASSLRDRDLGKETQYFGPGTRLLVL.

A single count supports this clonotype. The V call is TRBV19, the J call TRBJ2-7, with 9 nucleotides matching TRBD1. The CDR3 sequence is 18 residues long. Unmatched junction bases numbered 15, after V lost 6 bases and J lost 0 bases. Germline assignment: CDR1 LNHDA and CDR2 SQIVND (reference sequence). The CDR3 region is CASSGPRTGGQSSYEQYF. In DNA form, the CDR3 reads TGTGCCAGTAGCGGACCGCGTACAGGGGGCCAAAGCTCCTACGAGCAGTACTTC.

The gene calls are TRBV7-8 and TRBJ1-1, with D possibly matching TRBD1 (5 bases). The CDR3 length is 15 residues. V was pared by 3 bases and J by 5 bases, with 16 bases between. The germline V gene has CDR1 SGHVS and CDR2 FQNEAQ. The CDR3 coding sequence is TGTGCCAGCAGCTTCGGCGGGGCGGGGGAGACTGAAGCTTTCTTT. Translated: CASSFGGAGETEAFF.

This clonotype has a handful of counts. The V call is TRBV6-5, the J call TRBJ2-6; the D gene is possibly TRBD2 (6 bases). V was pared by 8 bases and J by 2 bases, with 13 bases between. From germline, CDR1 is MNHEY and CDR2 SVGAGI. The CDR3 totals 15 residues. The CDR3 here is CASGGASPGANVLTF. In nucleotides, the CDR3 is TGTGCCAGCGGAGGGGCATCGCCTGGGGCCAACGTCCTGACTTTC.

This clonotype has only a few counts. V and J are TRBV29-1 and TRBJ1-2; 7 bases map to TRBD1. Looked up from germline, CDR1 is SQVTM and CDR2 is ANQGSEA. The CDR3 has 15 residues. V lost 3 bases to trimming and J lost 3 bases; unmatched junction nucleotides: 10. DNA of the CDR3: TGCAGCGTTGACCACCAGACAGGGAGGGACTATGGCTACACCTTC. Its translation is CSVDHQTGRDYGYTF.

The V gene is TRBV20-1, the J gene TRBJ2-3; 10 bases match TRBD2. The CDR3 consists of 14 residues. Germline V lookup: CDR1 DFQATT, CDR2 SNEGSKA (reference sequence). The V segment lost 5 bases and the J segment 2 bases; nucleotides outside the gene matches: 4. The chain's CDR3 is CSAGLAENTDTQYF. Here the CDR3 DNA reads TGCAGTGCTGGACTAGCGGAAAACACAGATACGCAGTATTTT.

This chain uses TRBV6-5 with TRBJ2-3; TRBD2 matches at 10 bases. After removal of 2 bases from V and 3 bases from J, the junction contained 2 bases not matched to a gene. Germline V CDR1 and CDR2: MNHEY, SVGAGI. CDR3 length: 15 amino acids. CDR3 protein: CASSYRTSGTDTQYF. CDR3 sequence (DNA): TGTGCCAGCAGTTACAGGACTAGCGGTACAGATACGCAGTATTTT.

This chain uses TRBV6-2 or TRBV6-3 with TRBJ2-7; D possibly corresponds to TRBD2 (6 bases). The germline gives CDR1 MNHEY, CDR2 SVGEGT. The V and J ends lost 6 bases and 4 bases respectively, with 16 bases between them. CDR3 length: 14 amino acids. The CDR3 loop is CASSPRDFRYEQYF. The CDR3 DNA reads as TGTGCCAGCAGCCCCCGGGACTTTCGATACGAGCAGTACTTC.

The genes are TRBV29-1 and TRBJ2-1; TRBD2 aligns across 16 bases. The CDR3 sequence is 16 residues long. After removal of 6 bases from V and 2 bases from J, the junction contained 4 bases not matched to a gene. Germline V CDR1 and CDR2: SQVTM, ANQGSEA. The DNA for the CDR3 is TGCAGCGTCCCTGGGACTAGCGGGAGGGCCTACAATGAGCAGTTCTTC. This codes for CSVPGTSGRAYNEQFF.

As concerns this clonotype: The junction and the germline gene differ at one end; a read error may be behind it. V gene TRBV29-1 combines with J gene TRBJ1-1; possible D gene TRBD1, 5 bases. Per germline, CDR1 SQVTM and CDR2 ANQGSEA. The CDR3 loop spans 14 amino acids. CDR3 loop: CSAEEAGTSTEAFF. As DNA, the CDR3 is TGCAGCGCTGAAGAAGCAGGGACGAGCACTGAAGCTTTCTTT.

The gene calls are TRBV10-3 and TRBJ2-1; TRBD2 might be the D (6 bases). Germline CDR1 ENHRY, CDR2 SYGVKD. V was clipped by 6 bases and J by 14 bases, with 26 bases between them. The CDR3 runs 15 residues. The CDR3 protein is CAIRPGVNPYLGEFF. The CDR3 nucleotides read TGTGCCATCAGACCGGGAGTTAACCCTTACCTGGGGGAGTTCTTC.

The CDR3 region has the DNA TGTGCCAGCAGTTACCGACAGACTTCAGGATATAATTCACCCCTCCACTTT. It specifies CASSYRQTSGYNSPLHF. J is TRBJ1-6 and V is TRBV6-6, with D tentatively TRBD1 (5 bases). Trimming stripped 2 bases from V and 4 bases from J, with 15 bases between. This CDR3 region has 17 residues. The germline V gene encodes CDR1 MNHNY and CDR2 SVGAGI (reference sequence).

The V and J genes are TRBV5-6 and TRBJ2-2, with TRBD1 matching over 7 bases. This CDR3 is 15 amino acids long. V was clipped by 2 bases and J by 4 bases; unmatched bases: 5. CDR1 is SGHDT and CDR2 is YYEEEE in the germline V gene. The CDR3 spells CASSLQGSGTGELFF. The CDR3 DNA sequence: TGTGCCAGCAGCTTACAGGGGTCGGGCACCGGGGAGCTGTTTTTT.

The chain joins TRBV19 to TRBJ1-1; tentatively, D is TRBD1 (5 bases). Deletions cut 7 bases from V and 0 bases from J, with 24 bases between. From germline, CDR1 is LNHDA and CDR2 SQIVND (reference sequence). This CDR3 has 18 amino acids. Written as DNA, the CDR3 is TGTGCCAGTACCATGGCGGGGCGGTTTCGACTCATGAACACTGAAGCTTTCTTT. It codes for CASTMAGRFRLMNTEAFF.

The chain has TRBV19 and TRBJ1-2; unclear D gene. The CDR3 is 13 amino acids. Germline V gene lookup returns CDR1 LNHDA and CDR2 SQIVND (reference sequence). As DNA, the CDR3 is TGTGCAAGTGGGCTAGGAGCTAACTATGGCTACACCTTC. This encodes CASGLGANYGYTF. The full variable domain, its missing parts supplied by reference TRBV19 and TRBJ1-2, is DGGITQSPKYLFRKEGQNVTLSCEQNLNHDAMYWYRQDPGQGLRLIYYSQIVNDFQKGDIAEGYSVSREKKESFPLTVTSAQKNPTAFYLCASGLGANYGYTFGSGTRLTVV.

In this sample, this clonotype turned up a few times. In DNA, the CDR3 is TGTGCCAGTAGTAGGACAGAAGATAGCTCCTACGAGCAGTACTTC. Amino acids: CASSRTEDSSYEQYF. The V gene is TRBV19, the J gene TRBJ2-7; TRBD1 might be the D (6 bases). In germline, CDR1 is LNHDA, CDR2 SQIVND (reference sequence). The CDR3 is made up of 15 amino acids. The V end was cut by 4 bases, the J end by 0 bases, with 13 bases between.

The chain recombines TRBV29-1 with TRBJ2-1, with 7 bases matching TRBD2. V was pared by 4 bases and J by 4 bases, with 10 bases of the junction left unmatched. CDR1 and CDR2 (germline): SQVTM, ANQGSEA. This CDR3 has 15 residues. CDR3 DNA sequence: TGCAGCGTTGCCGCTACACCGGGACTATACAATGAGCAGTTCTTC. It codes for CSVAATPGLYNEQFF.

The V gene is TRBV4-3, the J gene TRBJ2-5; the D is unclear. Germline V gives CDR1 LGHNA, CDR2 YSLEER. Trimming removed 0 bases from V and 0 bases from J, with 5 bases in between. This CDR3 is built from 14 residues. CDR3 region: CASSQDPDQETQYF. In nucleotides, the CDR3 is TGCGCCAGCAGCCAAGATCCAGACCAAGAGACCCAGTACTTC.

CDR3 loop: CASSQDRVGMNTEAFF. CDR3 coding DNA: TGCGCCAGCAGCCAAGATCGGGTGGGGATGAACACTGAAGCTTTCTTT. This chain connects TRBV4-3 to TRBJ1-1; unclear D gene. Trimming cost V 0 bases and J 0 bases, with 11 bases left between them. The CDR3 totals 16 residues. Germline V gene lookup returns CDR1 LGHNA and CDR2 YSLEER.

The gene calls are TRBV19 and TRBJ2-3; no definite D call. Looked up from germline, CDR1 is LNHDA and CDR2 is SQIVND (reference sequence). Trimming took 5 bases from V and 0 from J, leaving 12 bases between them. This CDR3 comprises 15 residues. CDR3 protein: CASSVYLSSTDTQYF. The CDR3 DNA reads TGTGCCAGTAGTGTTTATCTTTCTAGCACAGATACGCAGTATTTT.